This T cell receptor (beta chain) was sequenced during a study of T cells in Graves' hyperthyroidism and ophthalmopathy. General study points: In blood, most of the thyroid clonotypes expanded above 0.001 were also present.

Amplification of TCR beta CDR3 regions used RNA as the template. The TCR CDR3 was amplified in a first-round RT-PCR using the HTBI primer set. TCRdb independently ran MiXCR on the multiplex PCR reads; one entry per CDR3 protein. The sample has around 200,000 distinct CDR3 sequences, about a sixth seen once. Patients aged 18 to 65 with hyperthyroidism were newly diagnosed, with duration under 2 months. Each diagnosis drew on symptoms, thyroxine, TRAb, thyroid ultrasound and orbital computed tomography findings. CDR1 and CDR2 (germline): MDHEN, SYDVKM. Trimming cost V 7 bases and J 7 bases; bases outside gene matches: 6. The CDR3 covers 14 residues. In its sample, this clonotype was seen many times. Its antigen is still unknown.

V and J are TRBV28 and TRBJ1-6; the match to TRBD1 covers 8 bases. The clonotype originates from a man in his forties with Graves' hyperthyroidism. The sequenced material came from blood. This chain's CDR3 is CASNNRGWNSPLHF. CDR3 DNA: TGTGCCAGCAATAACAGGGGGTGGAATTCACCCCTCCACTTT.